The 27 T cell receptor beta chains reported below all come from one sample, sequenced in a study of vaccination and CD4 T cells after COVID-19. The antigens these receptors bind are not known. Sequence data for DNA of cultured CD4+ T cells were generated by the Oncomine TCR Beta short-read assay. TCRdb analysed the PCR reads with MiXCR anew, one entry per CDR3 protein. The data contain around 3,000 distinct CDR3 sequences, approximately 80% of them singletons. Treatment described: approximately 9-day PBMC culture with coronavirus spike peptide pools or control peptides (ViraFEST assay). Sequenced input: CD4+ T cells from blood, cultured in vitro. Receptors were obtained from a human donor who had recovered from COVID-19.

V usage is TRBV7-6 and J usage is TRBJ2-2; no definite D call. Germline V gene sequence: CDR1 SGHVS, CDR2 FNYEAQ. V was clipped by 1 base and J by 1 base, with 4 bases between them. This CDR3 contains 14 residues. The CDR3 reads CASSLGGNTGELFF. The CDR3 bases are TGTGCCAGCAGCTTAGGCGGGAACACCGGGGAGCTGTTTTTT.

The genes are TRBV20-1 and TRBJ1-6, with 7 bases aligning to TRBD1. Germline V lookup: CDR1 DFQATT, CDR2 SNEGSKA (reference sequence). The length of the CDR3 is 18 residues. Trimming cost V 3 bases and J 0 bases; bases outside gene matches: 11. This chain's CDR3 is CSARFTGAQFSYNSPLHF. CDR3 sequence (DNA): TGCAGTGCTAGGTTTACAGGGGCCCAATTCTCCTATAATTCACCCCTCCACTTT.

The rearrangement links TRBV20-1 to TRBJ2-6, with D tentatively TRBD1 (5 bases). This CDR3 comprises 16 residues. Germline V gene lookup returns CDR1 DFQATT and CDR2 SNEGSKA (reference sequence). Trimming removed 5 bases from V and 4 bases from J, with 18 bases in between. As DNA, the CDR3 is TGCAGTGCTGACGGACGGAAGGGGCCCGGGGCCAACGTCCTGACTTTC. This gives the protein CSADGRKGPGANVLTF.

A few counts support this clonotype. This chain uses TRBV19 with TRBJ1-2; D not resolved. V was cut by 7 bases and J by 4 bases, with 13 bases left in between. There are 13 residues in the CDR3. Germline values: CDR1 LNHDA, CDR2 SQIVND (reference sequence). The CDR3 protein is CASTPSLLYGYTF. The DNA for the CDR3 is TGTGCCAGTACGCCCTCCCTTCTCTATGGCTACACCTTC.

This clonotype was recorded only once. The rearrangement uses TRBV20-1 and TRBJ1-2; 9 bases are a match to TRBD1. V dropped 3 bases and J dropped 4; count of bases not matched to a gene: 9. Germline assignment: CDR1 DFQATT and CDR2 SNEGSKA (reference sequence). The CDR3 has 15 amino acids. The CDR3 DNA sequence: TGCAGTGCTAGCGCACCGGGACAGGGTATCTATGGCTACACCTTC. Amino acids: CSASAPGQGIYGYTF.

The sample holds one count of this clonotype. The rearrangement joins TRBV27 to TRBJ1-6, with D perhaps matching TRBD1 (5 bases). There are 14 residues in the CDR3. V was cut by 1 base and J by 11 bases, with 12 bases left in between. Germline V gives CDR1 MNHEY, CDR2 SMNVEV (reference sequence). CDR3 nucleotide sequence: TGTGCCAGCAGTTTATGGGGAGGGGAGCCACCCCTCCACTTT. Its translation is CASSLWGGEPPLHF.

This clonotype is labeled as medium-sized. The J gene is TRBJ1-1, the V gene TRBV6-4, with 8 bases lining up with TRBD1. The CDR3 loop spans 15 amino acids. Losses at the gene ends were 0 bases for V and 9 bases for J; bases not matched to a gene: 9. The germline gives CDR1 MRHNA, CDR2 SNTAGT. CDR3 DNA sequence: TGTGCCAGCAGTGACTCGGTGCAGGGGGCAGGGCAAGCTTTCTTT. Its protein is CASSDSVQGAGQAFF.

The chain has TRBV2 and TRBJ2-7; D possibly matches TRBD1 or TRBD2 (6 bases each). V was pared by 8 bases and J by 5 bases, with 22 bases between. This CDR3 has 15 residues. Germline CDR1 is SNHLY and CDR2 is FYNNEI. DNA for the CDR3: TGTGCCAGCGAGGGGCTGAGTCGGGGGCGACACGAGCAGTACTTC. Translating it yields CASEGLSRGRHEQYF.

Remarks on this clonotype: The junction departs from germline at one end; a sequencing error may be responsible. V gene TRBV20-1 combines with J gene TRBJ1-1, with a weak D call TRBD1 (5 bases). Germline-derived CDR1 and CDR2 are DFQATT and SNEGSKA (reference sequence). The CDR3 covers 14 residues. The CDR3 protein is CSARPGAGNAEAFF. In DNA, the CDR3 is TGCAGTGCTAGACCTGGGGCAGGGAACGCTGAAGCTTTCTTT.

The chain is built from TRBV5-1 and TRBJ1-4, with TRBD1 identical over 8 bases. Germline V gene lookup returns CDR1 SGHRS and CDR2 YFSETQ. The CDR3 runs to 14 residues. Trimming cost V 1 base and J 8 bases; bases outside gene matches: 4. CDR3 DNA: TGCGCCAGCAGCTTGACAGGGGGTGGGGAAAAACTGTTTTTT. The encoded protein is CASSLTGGGEKLFF.

This chain connects TRBV18 to TRBJ2-7; no clear D gene. The germline gives CDR1 KGHSH, CDR2 LQKENI. There are 15 residues in the CDR3. Trimming took off 1 base at V and 6 bases at J, with 16 bases between the two ends. In nucleotides, the CDR3 is TGTGCCAGCTCACCACGGCAGACTGGGATGGGCGAGCAGTACTTC. Its translation: CASSPRQTGMGEQYF.

This clonotype came up once. The chain joins TRBV19 to TRBJ1-1; D remains unclear. The V and J ends lost 7 bases and 7 bases respectively, with 22 bases between them. From germline, CDR1 is LNHDA and CDR2 SQIVND (reference sequence). This CDR3 region has 15 residues. The CDR3 sequence is CASKEGSLLSGEAFF. In DNA, the CDR3 is TGTGCCAGTAAGGAGGGATCTCTCCTATCGGGTGAAGCTTTCTTT. The full variable domain, rest sourced from reference TRBV19 and TRBJ1-1, is DGGITQSPKYLFRKEGQNVTLSCEQNLNHDAMYWYRQDPGQGLRLIYYSQIVNDFQKGDIAEGYSVSREKKESFPLTVTSAQKNPTAFYLCASKEGSLLSGEAFFGQGTRLTVV.

The V and J genes are TRBV6-4 and TRBJ2-6; D may be TRBD1 or TRBD2 (5 bases each). Germline CDR1 reads MRHNA; CDR2 reads SNTAGT. The CDR3 consists of 17 residues. V lost 6 bases and J lost 0, with 15 bases in between. CDR3 nucleotide sequence: TGTGCCAGCAGCCCTACGGGACGGAGCTCTGGGGCCAACGTCCTGACTTTC. Protein sequence: CASSPTGRSSGANVLTF.

J is TRBJ1-6 and V is TRBV4-1, with TRBD1 as a possible D gene (5 bases). Trimming stripped 0 bases from V and 13 bases from J, with 10 bases between. From germline, CDR1 is MGHRA and CDR2 YSYEKL. This CDR3 contains 13 residues. The CDR3 nucleotides are TGCGCCAGCAGCCAAGATACGGGGGACCCCCTCCACTTT. Encoded protein: CASSQDTGDPLHF.

This clonotype was observed a single time. The CDR3 sequence: CSALAGGNTDTQYF. DNA of the CDR3: TGCAGTGCACTAGCGGGGGGCAACACAGATACGCAGTATTTT. The chain employs TRBV20-1 and TRBJ2-3, with 12 bases matching TRBD2. Germline lookup yields CDR1 DFQATT and CDR2 SNEGSKA (reference sequence). The CDR3 runs to 14 residues. V was pared by 6 bases and J by 2 bases, with 3 bases of the junction left unmatched.

The chain employs TRBV30 and TRBJ1-2; tentatively, D is TRBD1 (5 bases). The germline V gene has CDR1 GTSNPN and CDR2 SVGIG (reference sequence). CDR3 length equals 14 residues. V was cut by 1 base and J by 0 bases, with 9 bases left in between. Written as DNA, the CDR3 is TGTGCCTGGAGTGCGGGGACTACTAACTATGGCTACACCTTC. Translating it yields CAWSAGTTNYGYTF.

Written as DNA, the CDR3 is TGTGCCAGCAGTTACTCAACAGGCTACGAGCAGTACTTC. Translation gives CASSYSTGYEQYF. This sequence joins TRBV6-2 or TRBV6-3 and TRBJ2-7, with D tentatively TRBD1 (5 bases). The germline V gene has CDR1 MNHEY and CDR2 SVGEGT. Between the trimmed V and J ends, which lost 0 bases and 3 bases, there was a span of 6 bases. The CDR3 is 13 amino acids.

This rearrangement joins TRBV20-1 to TRBJ2-3, with D tentatively TRBD1 or TRBD2 (6 bases each). Germline CDR1 DFQATT, CDR2 SNEGSKA (reference sequence). The CDR3 sequence is 14 residues long. Trimming took off 4 bases at V and 2 bases at J, with 13 bases between the two ends. The CDR3 bases are TGCAGTGCTACCCGGGGGCTATTCACAGATACGCAGTATTTT. Amino acids: CSATRGLFTDTQYF.

The chain is built from TRBV18 and TRBJ2-2, with 8 bases that match TRBD1. Germline CDR1 and CDR2: KGHSH and LQKENI. The CDR3 contains 18 residues. Trimming took 2 bases from V and 7 from J; bases not matched to a gene: 15. The DNA for the CDR3 is TGTGCCAGCTCACCATTTCTACCCCCGCAGGGGGCTAGCGGGGAGCTGTTTTTT. Protein product: CASSPFLPPQGASGELFF. The whole variable domain, filled in from reference TRBV18 and TRBJ2-2, reads NAGVMQNPRHLVRRRGQEARLRCSPMKGHSHVYWYRQLPEEGLKFMVYLQKENIIDESGMPKERFSAEFPKEGPSILRIQQVVRGDSAAYFCASSPFLPPQGASGELFFGEGSRLTVL.

By share, this clonotype ranks as large (0.1 to 1%). The chain recombines TRBV28 with TRBJ1-2, with D hard to call. V was clipped by 7 bases and J by 2 bases, with 14 bases between them. Looked up from germline, CDR1 is MDHEN and CDR2 is SYDVKM. The CDR3 sequence is 14 residues long. The CDR3, as DNA: TGTGCCAGCACCTCTGGGGAAAGGAACTATGGCTACACCTTC. It specifies CASTSGERNYGYTF.

Only a few counts were recorded for this clonotype. This chain connects TRBV7-6 to TRBJ2-1; no firm D call. Trimming left V 5 bases short and J 4 bases short, with 12 bases between. From germline, CDR1 is SGHVS and CDR2 FNYEAQ. The CDR3 is made up of 14 amino acids. This chain's CDR3 is CASSLRTNYNEQFF. In DNA, the CDR3 is TGTGCCAGCAGCCTAAGGACCAATTACAATGAGCAGTTCTTC.

V and J are TRBV15 and TRBJ2-2, with D possibly being TRBD2 (5 bases). CDR3 length: 18 amino acids. In germline, CDR1 is LNHNV, CDR2 YYDKDF (reference sequence). Trimming stripped 1 base from V and 5 bases from J, with 20 bases between. The CDR3 loop reads CATSRAGSLRRLTGELFF. For the CDR3, the DNA is TGTGCCACCAGCAGAGCGGGGTCGCTCAGGCGACTGACCGGGGAGCTGTTTTTT.

By share, this clonotype counts as large. This chain joins TRBV6-1 and TRBJ1-6; 8 positions match TRBD1. The CDR3 spans 15 residues. The germline V gene has CDR1 MNHNS and CDR2 SASEGT. V shed 6 bases and J 7 bases; nucleotides not matched to a gene: 8. The CDR3 loop reads CASRQQGARNSPLHF. In DNA form, the CDR3 reads TGTGCCAGCAGGCAGCAGGGGGCGCGGAATTCACCCCTCCACTTT.

This clonotype was counted only a few times. The V and J genes are TRBV2 and TRBJ2-2; 7 bases map to TRBD1. Germline loops: CDR1 SNHLY, CDR2 FYNNEI. The CDR3 spans 13 residues. With V trimmed by 8 bases and J by 7 bases, 7 bases remained unmatched. The CDR3 sequence: CASGTGVVGELFF. In DNA, the CDR3 is TGTGCCAGCGGCACAGGGGTCGTCGGGGAGCTGTTTTTT.

The chain has TRBV19 and TRBJ2-2; possibly TRBD2 for D (6 bases). Germline CDR1 reads LNHDA; CDR2 reads SQIVND (reference sequence). V was clipped by 2 bases and J by 8 bases, with 9 bases between them. This CDR3 comprises 13 residues. The CDR3 bases are TGTGCCAGTAGTATACGGGGAGGAGGGGAGCTGTTTTTT. Protein sequence: CASSIRGGGELFF.

This clonotype is hyperexpanded by share. V is TRBV25-1 and J is TRBJ1-4, with TRBD1 as a possible D gene (5 bases). The V gene lost 3 bases and the J gene lost 10 bases, with 12 bases spanning the gap. The germline gives CDR1 MGHDK, CDR2 SYGVNS. The CDR3 contains 13 residues. The CDR3 coding sequence is TGTGCCAGCAGTGACGGAACAGGCTTAAAACTGTTTTTT. It yields the protein CASSDGTGLKLFF.

By share, this clonotype ranks as hyperexpanded. This chain uses TRBV12-3 or TRBV12-4 with TRBJ1-5; no firm D call. Trimming took 6 bases from V and 0 from J, leaving 9 bases between them. The CDR3 covers 14 residues. Here the CDR3 reads CASRPTVSNQPQHF. The CDR3 DNA reads as TGTGCCAGCAGACCGACGGTTAGCAATCAGCCCCAGCATTTT.